This T cell receptor (beta chain) was profiled in a study of T cell repertoires in cytomegalovirus infection (dated by TCRdb to about 2019). For context, the study as a whole: Recently identified HLA-C-restricted CMV epitopes, whose presentation resists viral immunomodulation, were targeted by peptide stimulations together with well-studied HLA-B-restricted epitopes. The HLA type of each donor mattered for the analysis, because public TCR beta signatures pointed to carriage of CMV infection along with the matching HLA type. Study-wide findings and limitations: In both this cohort and an independent roughly 350-donor cohort, the cumulative frequency of public TCR beta family members distinguished carriers of CMV infection plus the relevant HLA type. In the ex vivo response, HLA-C-restricted CMV-specific TCR beta clonotypes were dominant, and in two of eight donors the single most frequent clonotype came from this HLA-C-restricted group.

This clonotype was picked up many times. The specificity of this receptor is unknown. No quality values exist for individual bases; no much larger clone is one base distant. The germline V gene encodes CDR1 SGHTA and CDR2 FQGNSA. At the junction V is shortened by 4 bases and J by 8 bases, with 16 bases in between. Its CDR3 holds 14 amino acids, cysteine through phenylalanine. The sequence is cut down to CDR3 DNA, 42 bases in frame from base 1. The treatment or condition label for this specimen denotes: in vitro stimulation with specific CMV peptide epitopes to enrich CMV-specific T cells. Sequencing was carried out with an Illumina HiSeq 1500. TCRdb reprocessed the public reads (quality trimming at Q25 with fastp, clone calling with MiXCR) and kept in-frame beta chains. A single entry per CDR3 protein holds the most common genes and DNA from its merged rows. In all, the sample holds approximately 300,000 distinct CDR3 sequences, and 25% of those were seen once. The top ten hold roughly 14% of the sample.

The specimen comprised cultured PBMCs, sampled from culture after CMV antigen stimulation. The V gene is TRBV7-2 and the J gene is TRBJ2-3; the D gene is unclear. The receptor was isolated from a human donor in good health (CMV status not recorded). Some clones in this sample may be carry-over from other donors' samples. The nucleotide sequence is given as TGTGCCAGCAGCTCAGAGTGGCTAGTGGGTACGCAGTATTTT. Protein translation: CASSSEWLVGTQYF.